This T cell receptor (beta chain) was profiled in a study of blood T cell repertoires in COVID-19. On the study more broadly: COVID-19 samples from acute and convalescent phases originated in the United States, Italy and Spain. T cells, B-cell-depleted T cells, or PBMCs provided the cDNA or gDNA that served as material.

The Seattle site enrolled patients during active infection and followed them longitudinally. Germline V gives CDR1 SGHTA, CDR2 FQGTGA. This CDR3 contains 14 residues. V lost 0 bases and J lost 3, with 8 bases in between. Per the authors' pipeline: Cell counts per sample came from amplifying reference gene primers. Repertoires were generated with immunoSEQ multiplex PCR, while TCRdb's copy carries only in-frame clones and drops some. The DNA was the basis for D and trimming; V, J and clone size are from that table. The data show roughly 60,000 clones, 80% to 85% seen once. Sequencing was performed on peripheral blood. This chain uses TRBV7-3 with TRBJ1-1; unclear D gene. The TCR originated in a man older than 75 with COVID-19, enrolled during active disease. CDR3 DNA: TGTGCCAGCAGCTTAACGCCAAGCTACACTGAAGCTTTCTTT. Translating gives CASSLTPSYTEAFF. The full variable domain, completed using reference TRBV7-3 and TRBJ1-1, is GAGVSQTPSNKVTEKGKYVELRCDPISGHTALYWYRQSLGQGPEFLIYFQGTGAADDSGLPNDRFFAVRPEGSVSTLKIQRTERGDSAVYLCASSLTPSYTEAFFGQGTRLTVV.